This is a list of T cell receptor beta chains from one sample in a study of T-cell reconstitution after alpha-beta-depleted transplantation in children. TCRdb re-analysed the PCR reads in MiXCR, keeping a single row per CDR3 protein. This sample carries about 980,000 distinct CDR3 sequences, about 30% of them seen once, and the ten largest clones take roughly 28%. The material was PBMCs, mostly from graft donor cells, obtained 360 days after TCRalphabeta/CD19-depleted stem cell transplant. These receptors all stem from a boy under two years old who had a stem cell transplant for SCID, so the T cells may come from the graft donor. Each CDR3 is given without its conserved first and last residue. A D gene is named only where the DNA matches it firmly. Size tells how often a clone was seen (once, few, many) or the class of an expanded clone, and some rows leave it out.

TRBV5-1,TRBJ2-1,-,-,ASSLSPVRDNEQF
TRBV5-5,TRBJ2-5,few,TRBD1,ASSLPGTEETQY
TRBV19,TRBJ2-2,-,-,ASSIEGIGELF
TRBV5-1,TRBJ2-5,few,-,ASSYQLLGGETQY
TRBV3-1,TRBJ1-2,-,-,ASSQRDKRINYGYT
TRBV28,TRBJ2-7,few,-,ASTSGGWGEQY
TRBV27,TRBJ2-3,few,-,ASSFTQGRTQY
TRBV29-1,TRBJ2-7,-,-,SAGKVGNEQY
TRBV7-9,TRBJ2-3,-,-,ASSLRGRGTDTQY
TRBV20-1,TRBJ2-3,-,-,SARDPLTPDTQY
TRBV5-5,TRBJ2-7,-,TRBD1,ASSMGQGTYEQY
TRBV6-2/TRBV6-3,TRBJ2-3,-,-,ASSYGGASTDTQY
TRBV20-1,TRBJ2-7,-,-,SARAPEREQY
TRBV24-1,TRBJ2-3,-,TRBD2,ATSDDPPLAGDTDTQY
TRBV25-1,TRBJ1-2,-,-,ASSEGGRHHGYT
TRBV6-2/TRBV6-3,TRBJ1-2,few,-,ASRSGTPYGYT
TRBV20-1,TRBJ2-5,-,-,SASLLAEETQY
TRBV5-1,TRBJ2-1,few,-,ASEERDEQF
TRBV11-1,TRBJ1-3,-,-,ASSLTGTQDSGNTIY
TRBV12-3/TRBV12-4,TRBJ2-7,-,-,ASSFRLSGGGYEQY
TRBV30,TRBJ1-5,-,-,AWSSADKGPQH
TRBV29-1,TRBJ2-1,-,TRBD2,SVLAGLWNEQF
TRBV12-3/TRBV12-4,TRBJ2-1,-,-,ASSFPRGYHNEQF
TRBV5-1,TRBJ2-5,-,-,ASRPEGYGETQY
TRBV20-1,TRBJ2-3,few,-,SARDWDVGDTQY
TRBV7-9,TRBJ2-5,-,-,ASSSPRTAQETQY
TRBV7-3,TRBJ2-1,few,-,ASSSGWANEQF
TRBV4-3,TRBJ2-3,few,-,ASSQHGGDTQY
TRBV24-1,TRBJ2-3,few,-,ATSDTGYSILPGTQY
TRBV27,TRBJ1-4,few,TRBD1,ASSARGRPNEKLF
TRBV27,TRBJ1-5,few,-,ASSLDGGRGYQPQH
TRBV20-1,TRBJ1-6,-,-,SARVGMRDSPLH
TRBV12-3/TRBV12-4,TRBJ1-1,few,-,ASSLVYRVGTEAF
TRBV7-9,TRBJ2-1,-,TRBD1,ASSFNSGTGPDEQF
TRBV12-3/TRBV12-4,TRBJ1-6,-,TRBD1,ASGPQGAGGSPLH